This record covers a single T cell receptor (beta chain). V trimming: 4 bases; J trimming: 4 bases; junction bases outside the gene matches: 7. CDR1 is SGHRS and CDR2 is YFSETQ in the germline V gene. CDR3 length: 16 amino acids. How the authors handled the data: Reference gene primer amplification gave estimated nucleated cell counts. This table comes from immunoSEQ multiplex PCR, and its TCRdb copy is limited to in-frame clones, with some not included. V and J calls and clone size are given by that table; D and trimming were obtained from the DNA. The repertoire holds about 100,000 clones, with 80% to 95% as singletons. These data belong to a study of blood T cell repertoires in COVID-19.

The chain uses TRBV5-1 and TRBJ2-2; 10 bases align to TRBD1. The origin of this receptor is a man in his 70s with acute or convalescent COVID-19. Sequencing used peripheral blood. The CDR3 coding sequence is TGCGCCAGCAGCCTAGACAGGGGGCAGGTCACCGGGGAGCTGTTTTTT. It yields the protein CASSLDRGQVTGELFF.